This note documents a single T cell receptor beta chain sequence. During active infection, Seattle patients enrolled and were then monitored through disease. In the source study's methods: Amplification with reference gene primers provided the estimates of nucleated cell counts. Repertoires were generated with immunoSEQ multiplex PCR, while TCRdb's copy carries only in-frame clones and drops some. D and trimming were read from the DNA, whereas the V and J calls and clone size are those reported in that table. The data contain some 350,000 clones, 87% of them singletons. These data come from a study of blood T cell repertoires in COVID-19. Study details: Acute-phase and convalescent COVID-19 samples originated in the United States, Italy and Spain. In each case, the material was cDNA or gDNA derived from T cells, B-cell-depleted T cells, or PBMCs.

The TCR sequence derives from a woman aged 45-65 years with COVID-19, enrolled during active disease. Sequencing used peripheral blood.

CDR3 DNA: TGTGCCAGCTCTACCAGTGGGCGGCAGGGGGCCTATGGCTACACCTTC. Translating gives CASSTSGRQGAYGYTF. The J gene is TRBJ1-2, the V gene TRBV18, with 8 bases matching TRBD1. CDR1 is KGHSH, CDR2 LQKENI, per germline. With V trimmed by 6 bases and J by 4 bases, 13 bases remained unmatched. CDR3 length: 16 amino acids.